One sample yielded the 18 T cell receptor beta chains listed below, sequenced in a study of T cell repertoires in cytomegalovirus infection. TCRdb recomputed calls from the reads with MiXCR, one row per CDR3 protein. This repertoire shows approximately 290,000 distinct CDR3 sequences, 25% found once; its top ten account for about 15%. Sequencing input: PBMCs. The receptors stem from a human donor in good health (CMV status not recorded). Some clones in this sample may be carry-over from other donors' samples.

This clonotype has more than one count but fewer than ten. This rearrangement joins TRBV6-5 to TRBJ1-4, with D perhaps TRBD1 (5 bases). V lost 5 bases, J lost 0 bases, and 7 bases lay in between. The CDR3 is 14 amino acids. The germline V gene has CDR1 MNHEY and CDR2 SVGAGI. Written as DNA, the CDR3 is TGTGCCAGCAGTCGGGGACCAACTAATGAAAAACTGTTTTTT. As protein: CASSRGPTNEKLFF.

Many counts were recorded for this clonotype. CDR3 region: CASSLTSGTNNEQFF. CDR3 nucleotides: TGTGCCAGCAGCCTTACTAGCGGGACGAACAATGAGCAGTTCTTC. The chain uses TRBV7-2 and TRBJ2-1; 10 bases fit TRBD2. The V and J ends lost 5 bases and 5 bases, in that order; junction bases with no gene match: 6. This CDR3 is 15 amino acids long. Germline assignment: CDR1 SGHTA and CDR2 FQGNSA.

The V gene is TRBV12-3 or TRBV12-4, the J gene TRBJ1-1; TRBD1 might be the D (5 bases). The CDR3 loop spans 14 amino acids. Trimming shortened V by 8 bases and J by 1 base, and 14 bases separated the two germline ends. In DNA, the CDR3 is TGTGCCAGCGGAAAGGGGATCGAGAACACTGAAGCTTTCTTT. Its translation is CASGKGIENTEAFF.

This clonotype was observed a handful of times. The chain is built from TRBV5-1 and TRBJ2-2; D not certain. The CDR3 totals 16 residues. Between the trimmed V and J ends, which lost 0 bases and 0 bases, there was a span of 9 bases. The germline CDR1 and CDR2 sequences are SGHRS and YFSETQ. The CDR3 loop is CASSLVGKPNTGELFF. CDR3 DNA: TGCGCCAGCAGCTTGGTCGGAAAACCGAACACCGGGGAGCTGTTTTTT.

This clonotype was observed a handful of times. The chain has TRBV20-1 and TRBJ2-5; no firm D call. Germline V gene sequence: CDR1 DFQATT, CDR2 SNEGSKA (reference sequence). Trimming cost V 0 bases and J 2 bases, with 10 bases left between them. CDR3 length: 14 amino acids. This CDR3 reads CSARESGRQETQYF. The CDR3 DNA reads TGCAGTGCTAGAGAGTCGGGCAGGCAAGAGACCCAGTACTTC.

In its sample, this clonotype was seen many times. For the CDR3, the DNA is TGTGCCAGCAGCGCGGGACAGGGGTGGACCGGGGAGCTGTTTTTT. Protein product: CASSAGQGWTGELFF. The rearrangement uses TRBV7-2 and TRBJ2-2; TRBD1 matches 10 bases. After removal of 5 bases from V and 5 bases from J, the junction contained 5 bases not matched to a gene. The CDR3 consists of 15 residues. Germline V CDR1 and CDR2: SGHTA, FQGNSA. The full variable domain, completed using reference TRBV7-2 and TRBJ2-2, is GAGVSQSPSNKVTEKGKDVELRCDPISGHTALYWYRQSLGQGLEFLIYFQGNSAPDKSGLPSDRFSAERTGGSVSTLTIQRTQQEDSAVYLCASSAGQGWTGELFFGEGSRLTVL.

This clonotype has at least ten counts. This chain connects TRBV2 to TRBJ1-5; maybe TRBD1 (5 bases). There are 15 residues in the CDR3. Germline V gene sequence: CDR1 SNHLY, CDR2 FYNNEI. The V end was cut by 4 bases, the J end by 0 bases, with 10 bases between. CDR3 sequence (DNA): TGTGCCAGCAGTGCGGCAGGGAATAGCAATCAGCCCCAGCATTTT. Translated, it gives CASSAAGNSNQPQHF.

This clonotype came up many times. The V call is TRBV7-2, the J call TRBJ1-1; no definite D call. The V gene lost 5 bases and the J gene lost 3 bases, with 16 bases spanning the gap. CDR1 SGHTA and CDR2 FQGNSA come from the germline V gene. The CDR3 has 15 amino acids. In DNA form, the CDR3 reads TGTGCCAGCAGCCCAGAAAGGTTGGGGTACACTGAAGCTTTCTTT. As protein: CASSPERLGYTEAFF.

The V and J genes are TRBV4-3 and TRBJ1-6; TRBD1 is a possible D gene (5 bases). This CDR3 has 13 residues. Germline CDR1 and CDR2: LGHNA and YSLEER. V gave up 4 bases and J gave up 14 bases, with 15 bases separating them. CDR3 loop: CASSLSLGGALHF. CDR3 DNA: TGCGCCAGCAGCCTTTCCCTCGGAGGGGCCCTCCACTTT.

This clonotype has only a few counts. This rearrangement joins TRBV7-9 to TRBJ2-5, with 7 bases matching TRBD1. Trimming cost V 7 bases and J 1 base; bases outside gene matches: 15. CDR1 is SEHNR, CDR2 FQNEAQ, per germline (reference sequence). The CDR3 runs to 17 residues. The CDR3 DNA sequence: TGTGCCAGCACCTTCACGATCGGACAGGAGCTCCAAGAGACCCAGTACTTC. It encodes CASTFTIGQELQETQYF.

This clonotype showed up just a few times. The chain carries TRBV20-1 and TRBJ2-3, with 8 bases lining up with TRBD1. Germline CDR1 reads DFQATT; CDR2 reads SNEGSKA (reference sequence). J was trimmed by 0 bases and V by 5 bases; bases with no gene match: 4. The CDR3 loop spans 14 amino acids. The CDR3 bases are TGCAGTGCTTTTACAGGGGGGAGCACAGATACGCAGTATTTT. Translation gives CSAFTGGSTDTQYF.

J is TRBJ1-1 and V is TRBV6-6; possibly TRBD1 for D (6 bases). Looked up from germline, CDR1 is MNHNY and CDR2 is SVGAGI (reference sequence). The V gene lost 5 bases and the J gene lost 10 bases, with 11 bases spanning the gap. The CDR3 loop spans 11 amino acids. In DNA form, the CDR3 reads TGTGCCAGCAGTCAGGGGATTTTAGCTTTCTTT. Translation gives CASSQGILAFF.

The chain is built from TRBV6-2 or TRBV6-3 and TRBJ2-7, with 7 bases identical to TRBD2. Germline V gene lookup returns CDR1 MNHEY and CDR2 SVGEGT. J was trimmed by 2 bases and V by 6 bases; bases with no gene match: 13. This CDR3 comprises 16 residues. The chain's CDR3 is CASRPLSGTATYEQYF. CDR3 DNA sequence: TGTGCCAGCAGACCACTCAGCGGGACGGCCACCTACGAGCAGTACTTC.

This chain links TRBV6-8 with TRBJ1-2, with 9 bases matching TRBD1. The germline V gene has CDR1 MNHGY and CDR2 SAAAGT. CDR3 length equals 17 residues. The trim removed 6 bases at V and 7 bases at J, leaving 18 bases unmatched. DNA for the CDR3: TGTGCCAGCAGCGGTAGGACAGGGGCCCAGCGAATCTTTGGCTACACCTTC. Translated, it gives CASSGRTGAQRIFGYTF.

V and J are TRBV29-1 and TRBJ2-1, with D possibly TRBD2 on 5 matching bases. CDR1 and CDR2 from the germline V gene are SQVTM and ANQGSEA. V was cut by 7 bases and J by 8 bases, with 27 bases left in between. This CDR3 is 16 amino acids long. The DNA of the CDR3 is TGCAGCGGTTCAGGTCGGCGGGTCCGCGTGTTTGATGAGCAGTTCTTC. It codes for CSGSGRRVRVFDEQFF.

This clonotype was recorded many times. CDR3 in DNA: TGTGCCAGCAGCTTAGAGGGCTCTAGCAGTAGATATTTT. Translation gives CASSLEGSSSRYF. The chain combines TRBV7-2 with TRBJ2-3; possible D gene TRBD2, 5 bases. The CDR3 runs to 13 residues. Per the germline V gene, CDR1 is SGHTA and CDR2 is FQGNSA. V was pared by 1 base and J by 15 bases, with 17 bases between.

This clonotype turned up a few times. The rearrangement links TRBV6-1 to TRBJ2-7; maybe TRBD2 (6 bases). The CDR3 covers 15 residues. Trimming pared 5 bases from V and 0 bases from J, leaving 14 bases between. Germline lookup yields CDR1 MNHNS and CDR2 SASEGT. The DNA for the CDR3 is TGTGCCAGCAGTTACGGGCTAGCGTCCTCCTACGAGCAGTACTTC. Its translation is CASSYGLASSYEQYF.

The J gene is TRBJ2-1, the V gene TRBV5-4; D is possibly TRBD1 (5 bases). Germline CDR1 SGHNT, CDR2 YYREEE (reference sequence). The ends were cut back, 4 bases at V and 7 bases at J, with 9 bases in the middle. The CDR3 covers 12 residues. CDR3 sequence (DNA): TGTGCCAGCAGCGGGGCAGGGAATGAGCAGTTCTTC. This codes for CASSGAGNEQFF.